The entry below describes one TCR beta chain. Per the germline V gene, CDR1 is LNHDA and CDR2 is SQIVND (reference sequence). There are 16 residues in the CDR3. V was clipped by 1 base and J by 3 bases, with 13 bases between them. The data were taken from a study of preoperative IRX-2 immunotherapy in early breast cancer. This table comes from immunoSEQ multiplex PCR, and its TCRdb copy is limited to in-frame clones, with some not included. This sample yields around 25,000 clones, of which around 79% are seen a single time; under 7% belongs to the top ten. This sample's treatment: preoperative locoregional IRX-2 cytokine immunotherapy. Samples came from a phase Ib trial of preoperative locoregional IRX-2 cytokine immunotherapy.

This sequence originates from a human donor with breast cancer. Sequencing was performed on lymph node tissue, taken after IRX-2 immunotherapy. The chain joins TRBV19 to TRBJ2-1; D gene uncertain. For the CDR3, the DNA is TGTGCCAGTAGTATAGGTCGGACGTCCAGCTACAATGAGCAGTTCTTC. Encoded protein: CASSIGRTSSYNEQFF.